This T cell receptor (beta chain) came from a study of cytomegalovirus exposure and HLA in healthy donors. Study-level points and caveats: Confirmation in vitro established that a few CMV-associated chains were specific for CMV antigens.

This CDR3 has 15 amino acids. In germline, CDR1 is MDHEN, CDR2 SYDVKM. V was pared by 6 bases and J by 9 bases, with 18 bases between. As concerns this clone: Its antigen is still unknown.

The PCR made use of 60 Vbeta and 13 Jbeta primers. Profiling relied on immunoSEQ multiplex PCR, and the TCRdb table lists in-frame clones only, not all of them. This sample's clone table lists 190,000 or so clones. The chain links TRBV28 to TRBJ1-6; D is possibly TRBD1 (6 bases). Input material: PBMCs. The receptor's source is a boy younger than 18 in good health and CMV-seronegative. The CDR3, as DNA: TGTGCCAGCAGCCGGAGCGTACACAGGGCTTCACCCCTCCACTTT. This codes for CASSRSVHRASPLHF.